This T cell receptor (beta chain) comes out of a study of human T cells and chemical hapten exposure. The library gave individual cDNA molecules unique molecular identifiers. TCRdb processed the RACE reads anew with MiXCR; each CDR3 protein has one entry. The profile shows roughly 75,000 distinct CDR3 sequences, around 9.4% of them singletons. This CDR3 has 15 amino acids. CDR1 and CDR2 from the germline V gene are SGHKS and YYEKEE (reference sequence). Trimming left V 6 bases short and J 8 bases short, with 18 bases between. Time point: healthy volunteer bleed at 6 weeks. The study extracted total RNA from unfractionated whole blood. This clonotype was detected a few times.

Sequenced sample: whole blood. The clonotype was recovered from a female donor in good health. Some clones in this sample may be carry-over from other donors' samples. V usage is TRBV5-5 and J usage is TRBJ1-6; no reliable D call. CDR3 coding DNA: TGTGCCAGCACCCCCGCCCAACCTCCTTATTCACCCCTCCACTTT. Protein: CASTPAQPPYSPLHF.